This T cell receptor beta chain was retrieved from a study of blood T cells in healthy people across ages (dated by TCRdb to between 2014 and 2016). Study-level background: Template switching captured roughly one uniquely barcoded TCR beta cDNA molecule per two T cells in model experiments. The study analyzed two additional independent replicas of 1 million unique cDNA reads from the same blood draw for two donors, one aged 18 to 30 and one aged 80 or older. To avoid experimental bias, donors of different ages were randomly spread across the sequencing lanes. To track age-related changes in TCR beta repertoire diversity, the study relied on deep sequencing normalized with unique cDNA molecular identifiers. The donors were divided into four age groups: young (average roughly 17 years), middle-aged (approximately 41), aged (around 59) and long-lived (about 84).

Regarding this clonotype: Its antigen is still unknown. No much larger clone is present one base from it, and per-base qualities are unavailable.

Its CDR3 holds 16 amino acids, cysteine through phenylalanine. Of the read, only the CDR3 DNA is kept; its 48 bases are in frame from base 1. As encoded in the germline V gene, CDR1 is SGHVS while CDR2 is FQNEAQ. Compared with germline, V lacks 3 bases and J lacks 4 bases; bases without a gene match: 7. The research as a whole found: There was a strong correlation between observed TCR beta diversity and the percentage of naive T cells measured by flow cytometry. Conclusive comparison of naive and antigen-experienced compartments was prevented by the profiling of bulk unsorted PBMCs. Estimates of total diversity based on one million sequenced T cells were regarded as lower bounds and as underestimates. Because donor CMV infection status was unknown, age-related changes in expanded clonotypes were potentially confounded. Observed TCR beta diversity per million T cells fell roughly linearly with age, and a significant reduction was already apparent by age approximately 41. Compared with the aged group, the long-lived group had more naive CD4+ T cells, fewer expanded clones and increased TCR diversity, a pattern suggesting age selection.

The method behind the library was 5' RACE. Sequencing used an Illumina HiSeq 2500. A second about 7 to 12 cycle PCR used a sample-barcoded 5' primer and a J-beta primer mix. Each TCR beta cDNA molecule received a unique molecular identifier from a template-switch 5' adaptor carrying 12 random nucleotides. At least 3 million CDR3-containing paired-end reads were obtained from each sample. All of the RNA was converted into first-strand cDNA using the Mint cDNA synthesis kit, with a TRBC-specific oligonucleotide serving as the primer. All cDNA was treated with uracil-DNA glycosylase and then went through a first 18-cycle PCR with the universal primers M1SS and BC2_uni_R. As for the authors' bioinformatics: For normalization, 1 million high-quality reads, each with a distinct molecular identifier, were randomly selected from each sample. Reads with shared molecular identifiers were discarded instead of being binned into consensus sequences. MiTCR, set to a Q25 quality threshold and the strictest error-elimination algorithm, was used for CDR3 identification, clonotype clustering and error correction. A nonparametric unseen species model with Euler transformation was used to estimate lower-bound total TCR beta diversity. TCRdb cleaned the public reads at Q25 with fastp, built clones with MiXCR and kept in-frame beta chains. Rows are combined by CDR3 protein, so each entry shows the most common genes and DNA. These V and J calls are TCRdb output, not the study's own analysis. The sample table holds 1,300,000 or so distinct CDR3 sequences, of which roughly 64% were seen once. The ten largest clones capture 5% to 7% of the sample.

Systemically healthy Caucasian individuals from Russia, some 40 in total and aged about 6 to 95 years, were included as donors. Each donor gave ten milliliters of peripheral blood, drawn into EDTA-treated Vacutainer tubes. PBMCs were isolated by Ficoll-Paque density-gradient centrifugation, with at least 6.5 million obtained per sample. Total RNA, at least 6 micrograms per sample, was extracted from PBMCs with Trizol reagent. The percentages of naive CD45RAhigh/CD27high T cells were determined by flow cytometry on a PBMC aliquot from every donor. The rearranged chain carries TRBV7-8 and TRBJ2-1, with 9 central nucleotides matching TRBD2. Sequenced material: blood. The receptor's source is a man aged 18 to 30 in good health. DNA sequence: TGTGCCAGCAGCTTGGGGACTAGCAGGCCATACAATGAGCAGTTCTTC. This sequence encodes CASSLGTSRPYNEQFF.